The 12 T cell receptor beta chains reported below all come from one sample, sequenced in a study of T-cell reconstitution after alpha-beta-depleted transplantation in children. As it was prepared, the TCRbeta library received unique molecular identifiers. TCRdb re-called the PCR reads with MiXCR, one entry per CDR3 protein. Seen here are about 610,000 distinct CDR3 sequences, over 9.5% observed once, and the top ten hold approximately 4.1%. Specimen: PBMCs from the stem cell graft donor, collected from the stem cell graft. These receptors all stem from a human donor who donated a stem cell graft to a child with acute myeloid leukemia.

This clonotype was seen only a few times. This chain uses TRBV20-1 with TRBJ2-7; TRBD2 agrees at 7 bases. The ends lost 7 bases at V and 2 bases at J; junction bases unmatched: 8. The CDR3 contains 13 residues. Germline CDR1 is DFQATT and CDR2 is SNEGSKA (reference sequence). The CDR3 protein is CSGMGGSPYEQYF. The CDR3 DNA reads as TGCAGTGGGATGGGAGGGAGCCCCTACGAGCAGTACTTC.

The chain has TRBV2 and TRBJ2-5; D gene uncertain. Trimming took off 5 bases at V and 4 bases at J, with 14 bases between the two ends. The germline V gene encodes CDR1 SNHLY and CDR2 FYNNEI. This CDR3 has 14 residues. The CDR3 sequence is CASSSERWGETQYF. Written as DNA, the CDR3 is TGTGCCAGCAGTTCGGAGAGGTGGGGAGAGACCCAGTACTTC. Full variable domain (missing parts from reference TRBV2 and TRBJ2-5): EPEVTQTPSHQVTQMGQEVILRCVPISNHLYFYWYRQILGQKVEFLVSFYNNEISEKSEIFDDQFSVERPDGSNFTLKIRSTKLEDSAMYFCASSSERWGETQYFGPGTRLLVL.

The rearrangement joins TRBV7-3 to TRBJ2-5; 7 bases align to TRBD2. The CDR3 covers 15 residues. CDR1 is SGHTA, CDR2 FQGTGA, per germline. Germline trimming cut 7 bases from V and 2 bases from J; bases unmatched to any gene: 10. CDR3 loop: CASTKGTTPQETQYF. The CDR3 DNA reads TGTGCCAGCACGAAAGGGACTACACCTCAAGAGACCCAGTACTTC.

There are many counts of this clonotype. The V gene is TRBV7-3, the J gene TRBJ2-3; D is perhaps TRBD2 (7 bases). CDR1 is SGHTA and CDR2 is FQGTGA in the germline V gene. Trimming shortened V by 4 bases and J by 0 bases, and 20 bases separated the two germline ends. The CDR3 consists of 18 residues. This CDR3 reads CASSSQVRGAHSTDTQYF. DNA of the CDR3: TGTGCCAGCAGCTCCCAAGTTCGGGGGGCACATAGCACAGATACGCAGTATTTT.

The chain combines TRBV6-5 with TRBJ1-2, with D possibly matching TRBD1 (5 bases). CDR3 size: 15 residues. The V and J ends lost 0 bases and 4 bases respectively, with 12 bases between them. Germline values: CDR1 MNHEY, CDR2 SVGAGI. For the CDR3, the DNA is TGTGCCAGCAGTTACTCGCGGGTCGGGGGCTATGGCTACACCTTC. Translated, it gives CASSYSRVGGYGYTF.

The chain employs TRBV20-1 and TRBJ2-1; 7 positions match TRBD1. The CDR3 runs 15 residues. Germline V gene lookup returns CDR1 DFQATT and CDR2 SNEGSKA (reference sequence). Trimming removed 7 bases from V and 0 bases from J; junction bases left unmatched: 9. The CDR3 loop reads CSVIGGGSSYNEQFF. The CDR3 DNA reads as TGCAGTGTCATAGGGGGCGGTAGCTCCTACAATGAGCAGTTCTTC.

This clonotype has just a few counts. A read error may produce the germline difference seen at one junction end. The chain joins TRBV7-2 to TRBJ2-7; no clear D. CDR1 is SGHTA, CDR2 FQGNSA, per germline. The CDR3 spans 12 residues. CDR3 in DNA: TGTGCCAGCAGCTTAGAAGTAGGTCCCCTTGTTTTC. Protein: CASSLEVGPLVF.

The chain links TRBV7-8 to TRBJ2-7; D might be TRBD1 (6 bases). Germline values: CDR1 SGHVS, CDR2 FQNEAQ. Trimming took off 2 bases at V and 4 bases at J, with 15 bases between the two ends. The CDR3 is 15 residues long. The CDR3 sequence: CASSLRGQPQYEQYF. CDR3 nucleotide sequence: TGTGCCAGCAGCTTAAGAGGACAGCCCCAATACGAGCAGTACTTC.

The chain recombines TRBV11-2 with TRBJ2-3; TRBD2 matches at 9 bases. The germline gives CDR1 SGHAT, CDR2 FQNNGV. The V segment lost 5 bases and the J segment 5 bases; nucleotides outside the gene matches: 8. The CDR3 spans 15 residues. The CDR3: CASSPGREGRDTQYF. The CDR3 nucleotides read TGTGCCAGCAGCCCGGGGCGGGAGGGCCGAGATACGCAGTATTTT.

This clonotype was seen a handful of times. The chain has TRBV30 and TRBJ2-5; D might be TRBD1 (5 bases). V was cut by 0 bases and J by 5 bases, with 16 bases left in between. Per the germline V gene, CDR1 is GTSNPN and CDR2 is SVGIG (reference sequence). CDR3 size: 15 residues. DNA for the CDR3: TGTGCCTGGAGTGTAGGGGCAGGGCTCCGGGAGACCCAGTACTTC. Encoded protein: CAWSVGAGLRETQYF.

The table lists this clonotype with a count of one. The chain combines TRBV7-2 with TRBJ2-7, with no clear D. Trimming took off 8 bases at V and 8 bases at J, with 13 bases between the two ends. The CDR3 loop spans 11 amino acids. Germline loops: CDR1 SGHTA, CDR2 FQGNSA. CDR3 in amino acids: CASGTRTQQYF. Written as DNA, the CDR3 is TGTGCCAGCGGAACAAGGACCCAGCAGTACTTC.

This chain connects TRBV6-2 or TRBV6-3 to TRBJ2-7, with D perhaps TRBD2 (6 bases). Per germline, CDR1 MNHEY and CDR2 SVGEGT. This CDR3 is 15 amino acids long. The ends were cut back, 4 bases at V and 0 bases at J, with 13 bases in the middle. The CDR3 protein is CASSSAGWSSYEQYF. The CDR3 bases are TGTGCCAGCAGTTCCGCGGGGTGGAGCTCCTACGAGCAGTACTTC.